Reported below is one TCR beta chain. Its matching antigen is unknown. Libraries were prepared by immunoSEQ multiplex PCR; TCRdb keeps only in-frame clonotypes and omits some of them. The sample holds more than 100,000 clones; 75% to 90% are singletons and the top ten take approximately 3.4%. J was trimmed by 0 bases and V by 5 bases; bases with no gene match: 3. The germline V gene encodes CDR1 MNHEY and CDR2 SVGAGI. CDR3 size: 15 residues. This sample was included in a study of T cell responses to AZD1222 COVID-19 vaccine. Study-level results: The donor cohort was predominantly white British with a female majority, and clonal diversity may have been underestimated.

This chain uses TRBV6-5 with TRBJ1-5; 8 bases agree with TRBD1. The sample in question was peripheral blood, obtained on day 0 of AZD1222 vaccination. The receptor was isolated from an adult in good health. This chain's CDR3 is CASSPDRDSNQPQHF. The CDR3 DNA is TGTGCCAGCAGTCCGGACAGGGATAGCAATCAGCCCCAGCATTTT.